The T cell receptor (beta chain) under discussion was sequenced for a study of cytomegalovirus exposure and HLA in healthy donors. Study outcomes and limitations: Cytomegalovirus status was reportedly diagnosed by the classifier with high sensitivity and specificity.

From germline, CDR1 is MNHEY and CDR2 SVGAGI. The CDR3 loop spans 13 amino acids. V was trimmed by 6 bases and J by 3 bases, leaving 8 bases between them. Here immunoSEQ multiplex PCR was the method, and the copy in TCRdb shows in-frame clones only, minus some. This sample carries about 330,000 clones, roughly 87% of them seen once, and the ten largest clones take approximately 1%. These donors were members of the roughly 120-subject validation cohort, a group separate from the roughly 670-subject first cohort. In the case of this clone: Its specificity is not known.

The chain is built from TRBV6-5 and TRBJ2-2; possibly TRBD1 for D (6 bases). This clonotype was sampled from a woman in her 30s in good health and CMV-seropositive. The source material was PBMCs. CDR3 DNA: TGTGCCAGCAGGGGGGCTTACACCGGGGAGCTGTTTTTT. Translation: CASRGAYTGELFF.